This entry lists 21 T cell receptor beta chains sequenced from one sample in a study of long-term antiretroviral therapy in people with HIV. immunoSEQ v3.0 was run at survey level. The table came from immunoSEQ multiplex PCR; TCRdb's copy has only in-frame clones and leaves some out. The data show more than 25,000 clones, with about 90% seen just once and more than 0.9% held by the top ten. This specimen consisted of unsorted PBMCs, obtained 2 years after starting antiretroviral therapy. These receptors came from a man in his fifties with HIV.

The chain uses TRBV27 and TRBJ2-7; D gene ambiguous. Trimming took off 4 bases at V and 7 bases at J, with 8 bases between the two ends. The CDR3 has 11 residues. Germline V lookup: CDR1 MNHEY, CDR2 SMNVEV (reference sequence). The CDR3 DNA follows: TGTGCCAGCAGTTCCATTGGGGAGCAGTACTTC. Amino acid sequence: CASSSIGEQYF.

J is TRBJ2-3 and V is TRBV13; D is undetermined. The germline gives CDR1 PRHDT, CDR2 FYEKMQ (reference sequence). This CDR3 has 16 amino acids. V was clipped by 2 bases and J by 0 bases, with 12 bases between them. Written as DNA, the CDR3 is TGTGCCAGCAGCTTATTAACCGGGTCTAGCACAGATACGCAGTATTTT. Residues: CASSLLTGSSTDTQYF. The full variable domain, its missing parts supplied by reference TRBV13 and TRBJ2-3, is AAGVIQSPRHLIKEKRETATLKCYPIPRHDTVYWYQQGPGQDPQFLISFYEKMQSDKGSIPDRFSAQQFSDYHSELNMSSLELGDSALYFCASSLLTGSSTDTQYFGPGTRLTVL.

This clone has only a few counts. The V gene is TRBV7-8, the J gene TRBJ2-6; the D is unclear. Germline V CDR1 and CDR2: SGHVS, FQNEAQ. The CDR3 has 15 amino acids. V gave up 5 bases and J gave up 0 bases, with 8 bases separating them. CDR3 in amino acids: CASSALHSGANVLTF. CDR3 nucleotides: TGTGCCAGCAGCGCCTTGCACTCTGGGGCCAACGTCCTGACTTTC. The whole variable domain, remainder taken from reference TRBV7-8 and TRBJ2-6, is GAGVSQSPRYKVAKRGQDVALRCDPISGHVSLFWYQQALGQGPEFLTYFQNEAQLDKSGLPSDRFFAERPEGSVSTLKIQRTQQEDSAVYLCASSALHSGANVLTFGAGSRLTVL.

In its sample, this clone was seen once. The CDR3, as DNA: TGTGCCAGCAGTTCGGACGGGTACGAGCAGTACTTC. Amino acid sequence: CASSSDGYEQYF. This chain uses TRBV5-4 with TRBJ2-7; D remains unclear. The CDR3 runs to 12 residues. Trimming removed 5 bases at V and 4 bases at J, with 10 bases between. Germline V gene sequence: CDR1 SGHNT, CDR2 YYREEE (reference sequence).

The V call is TRBV5-1, the J call TRBJ2-2; 8 nucleotides align to TRBD2. Germline assignment: CDR1 SGHRS and CDR2 YFSETQ. The CDR3 contains 15 residues. Trimming cost V 2 bases and J 6 bases; bases outside gene matches: 6. CDR3 protein: CASSLAGGGPGELFF. The CDR3 nucleotides read TGCGCCAGCAGCTTAGCCGGGGGGGGACCCGGGGAGCTGTTTTTT.

This chain joins TRBV5-1 and TRBJ2-3; tentative D call: TRBD2 (5 bases). This CDR3 is built from 17 residues. Germline V gene data show CDR1 as SGHRS and CDR2 as YFSETQ. With 5 bases removed from V and 1 base from J, the gap between germline ends came to 20 bases. CDR3 DNA sequence: TGCGCCAGCAGTCCAGAGCCGGGATTGGCGGGCACAGATACGCAGTATTTT. Residues: CASSPEPGLAGTDTQYF.

The sample holds a few counts of this clone. The chain is built from TRBV7-9 and TRBJ1-6, with unresolved D. Trimming pared 7 bases from V and 6 bases from J, leaving 7 bases between. Germline loops: CDR1 SEHNR, CDR2 FQNEAQ (reference sequence). The CDR3 has 12 amino acids. The CDR3: CASNDVNSPLHF. As DNA, the CDR3 is TGTGCCAGCAACGACGTTAATTCACCCCTCCACTTT. Using reference TRBV7-9 and TRBJ1-6 for the parts outside the CDR3, the full variable domain is DTGVSQNPRHKITKRGQNVTFRCDPISEHNRLYWYRQTLGQGPEFLTYFQNEAQLEKSRLLSDRFSAERPKGSFSTLEIQRTEQGDSAMYLCASNDVNSPLHFGNGTRLTVT.

This clone was counted a few times. The V call is TRBV7-6, the J call TRBJ2-7; a weak D match, TRBD2 (5 bases). Per the germline V gene, CDR1 is SGHVS and CDR2 is FNYEAQ. V gave up 5 bases and J gave up 4 bases, with 12 bases separating them. The CDR3 runs to 13 residues. Written as DNA, the CDR3 is TGTGCCAGCAGCGCAGCGGACGGATACGAGCAGTACTTC. This translates into CASSAADGYEQYF.

In its sample, this clone was seen once. The chain links TRBV5-1 to TRBJ2-3; D is uncertain. V was cut by 0 bases and J by 4 bases, with 12 bases left in between. Germline lookup yields CDR1 SGHRS and CDR2 YFSETQ. This CDR3 has 15 residues. The CDR3 DNA follows: TGCGCCAGCAGCTTGGCCATCAGTGGACCAGATACGCAGTATTTT. It yields the protein CASSLAISGPDTQYF.

V usage is TRBV4-3 and J usage is TRBJ2-7; 9 positions match TRBD2. The CDR3 spans 20 residues. CDR1 LGHNA and CDR2 YSLEER come from the germline V gene. The junction had 21 bases not matched to a gene; V was cut back by 0 bases and J by 6 bases. CDR3 bases: TGCGCCAGCAGCCAAGATCTTGGACTAGCGTTAGAGAATTTACCCCTCGAGCAGTACTTC. This gives the protein CASSQDLGLALENLPLEQYF.

This chain links TRBV6-5 with TRBJ1-1; D is perhaps TRBD1 (6 bases). The CDR3 is 15 amino acids. Germline CDR1 and CDR2: MNHEY and SVGAGI. Trimming pared 3 bases from V and 4 bases from J, leaving 15 bases between. The CDR3 reads CASSYRRGGLTEAFF. The CDR3 DNA reads TGTGCCAGCAGTTATCGTCGTGGGGGCCTCACTGAAGCTTTCTTT.

V gene TRBV9 combines with J gene TRBJ2-7; TRBD2 aligns across 13 bases. The CDR3 spans 15 residues. In germline, CDR1 is SGDLS, CDR2 YYNGEE. The J segment lost 2 bases and the V segment lost 4 bases, leaving 3 bases of the junction unmatched. The CDR3 reads CASSPGTSGAYEQYF. DNA for the CDR3: TGTGCCAGCAGCCCCGGGACTAGCGGGGCCTACGAGCAGTACTTC.

This clone was found a few times. The genes are TRBV7-9 and TRBJ2-6; TRBD1 might be the D (6 bases). The V end lost 5 bases, the J end lost 0 bases, and 14 bases lay between the germline ends. Germline lookup yields CDR1 SEHNR and CDR2 FQNEAQ (reference sequence). This CDR3 region has 17 residues. In DNA form, the CDR3 reads TGTGCCAGCAGCCGAGCCTGGACAGCCTCTGGGGCCAACGTCCTGACTTTC. This codes for CASSRAWTASGANVLTF.

The chain links TRBV27 to TRBJ1-4; D is unresolved. CDR3 length: 15 residues. Germline CDR1 and CDR2: MNHEY and SMNVEV (reference sequence). The ends were cut back, 3 bases at V and 4 bases at J, with 12 bases in the middle. The CDR3 DNA sequence: TGTGCCAGCAGTTTGGCAGCCCGGGGTAATGAAAAACTGTTTTTT. Its protein is CASSLAARGNEKLFF.

This clone appeared once. The chain carries TRBV28 and TRBJ2-5, with D perhaps TRBD1 or TRBD2 (5 bases each). Germline values: CDR1 MDHEN, CDR2 SYDVKM. V shed 7 bases and J shed 4 bases, with 10 bases lying between them. The CDR3 spans 12 residues. CDR3 nucleotides: TGTGCCAGCACGTCGGGGCCAGAGACCCAGTACTTC. It is translated as CASTSGPETQYF.

The chain recombines TRBV27 with TRBJ2-2; 8 nucleotides line up with TRBD1. Germline loops: CDR1 MNHEY, CDR2 SMNVEV (reference sequence). The CDR3 has 14 residues. Unmatched junction bases numbered 7, after V lost 7 bases and J lost 6 bases. This chain's CDR3 is CASKRTGLAGELFF. The CDR3 nucleotides read TGTGCCAGCAAGCGGACAGGGTTGGCCGGGGAGCTGTTTTTT.

In its sample, this clone was seen a few times. V gene TRBV20-1 combines with J gene TRBJ2-2; D is undetermined. The germline gives CDR1 DFQATT, CDR2 SNEGSKA (reference sequence). This CDR3 comprises 11 residues. The CDR3 region is CRVGSTGELFF. The CDR3 bases are TGCAGGGTTGGTAGCACCGGGGAGCTGTTTTTT.

This chain connects TRBV7-6 to TRBJ1-2; 7 nucleotides align to TRBD1. CDR1 is SGHVS and CDR2 is FNYEAQ in the germline V gene. The CDR3 length is 12 residues. With 5 bases clipped from V and 5 bases from J, the junction kept 2 bases outside the gene matches. The CDR3 DNA reads as TGTGCCAGCAGCCGGACAGGTTATGGCTACACCTTC. The encoded protein is CASSRTGYGYTF. Full variable domain (outside the CDR3, taken from reference TRBV7-6 and TRBJ1-2): GAGVSQSPRYKVTKRGQDVALRCDPISGHVSLYWYRQALGQGPEFLTYFNYEAQQDKSGLPNDRFSAERPEGSISTLTIQRTEQRDSAMYRCASSRTGYGYTFGSGTRLTVV.

This clone was observed a single time. V gene TRBV18 combines with J gene TRBJ1-2; TRBD1 agrees at 7 bases. Germline V CDR1 and CDR2: KGHSH, LQKENI. V trimming: 6 bases; J trimming: 3 bases; junction bases outside the gene matches: 4. The CDR3 contains 13 residues. The CDR3 bases are TGTGCCAGCTCTCCCGACAGGGACTATGGCTACACCTTC. It yields the protein CASSPDRDYGYTF.

The rearrangement joins TRBV5-1 to TRBJ2-3; 10 nucleotides align to TRBD1. Germline V gives CDR1 SGHRS, CDR2 YFSETQ. Trimming cost V 4 bases and J 6 bases; bases outside gene matches: 8. CDR3 length: 15 amino acids. The CDR3 protein is CASSPPGQGPDTQYF. Written as DNA, the CDR3 is TGCGCCAGCAGCCCTCCGGGACAGGGGCCCGATACGCAGTATTTT.

The V gene is TRBV28, the J gene TRBJ1-1; tentative D call: TRBD1 (5 bases). Trimming took 6 bases from V and 10 from J, leaving 9 bases between them. Germline V gives CDR1 MDHEN, CDR2 SYDVKM. This CDR3 comprises 10 residues. The CDR3 DNA reads as TGTGCCAGCAGGGGGGTTGGAGCTTTCTTT. It yields the protein CASRGVGAFF.